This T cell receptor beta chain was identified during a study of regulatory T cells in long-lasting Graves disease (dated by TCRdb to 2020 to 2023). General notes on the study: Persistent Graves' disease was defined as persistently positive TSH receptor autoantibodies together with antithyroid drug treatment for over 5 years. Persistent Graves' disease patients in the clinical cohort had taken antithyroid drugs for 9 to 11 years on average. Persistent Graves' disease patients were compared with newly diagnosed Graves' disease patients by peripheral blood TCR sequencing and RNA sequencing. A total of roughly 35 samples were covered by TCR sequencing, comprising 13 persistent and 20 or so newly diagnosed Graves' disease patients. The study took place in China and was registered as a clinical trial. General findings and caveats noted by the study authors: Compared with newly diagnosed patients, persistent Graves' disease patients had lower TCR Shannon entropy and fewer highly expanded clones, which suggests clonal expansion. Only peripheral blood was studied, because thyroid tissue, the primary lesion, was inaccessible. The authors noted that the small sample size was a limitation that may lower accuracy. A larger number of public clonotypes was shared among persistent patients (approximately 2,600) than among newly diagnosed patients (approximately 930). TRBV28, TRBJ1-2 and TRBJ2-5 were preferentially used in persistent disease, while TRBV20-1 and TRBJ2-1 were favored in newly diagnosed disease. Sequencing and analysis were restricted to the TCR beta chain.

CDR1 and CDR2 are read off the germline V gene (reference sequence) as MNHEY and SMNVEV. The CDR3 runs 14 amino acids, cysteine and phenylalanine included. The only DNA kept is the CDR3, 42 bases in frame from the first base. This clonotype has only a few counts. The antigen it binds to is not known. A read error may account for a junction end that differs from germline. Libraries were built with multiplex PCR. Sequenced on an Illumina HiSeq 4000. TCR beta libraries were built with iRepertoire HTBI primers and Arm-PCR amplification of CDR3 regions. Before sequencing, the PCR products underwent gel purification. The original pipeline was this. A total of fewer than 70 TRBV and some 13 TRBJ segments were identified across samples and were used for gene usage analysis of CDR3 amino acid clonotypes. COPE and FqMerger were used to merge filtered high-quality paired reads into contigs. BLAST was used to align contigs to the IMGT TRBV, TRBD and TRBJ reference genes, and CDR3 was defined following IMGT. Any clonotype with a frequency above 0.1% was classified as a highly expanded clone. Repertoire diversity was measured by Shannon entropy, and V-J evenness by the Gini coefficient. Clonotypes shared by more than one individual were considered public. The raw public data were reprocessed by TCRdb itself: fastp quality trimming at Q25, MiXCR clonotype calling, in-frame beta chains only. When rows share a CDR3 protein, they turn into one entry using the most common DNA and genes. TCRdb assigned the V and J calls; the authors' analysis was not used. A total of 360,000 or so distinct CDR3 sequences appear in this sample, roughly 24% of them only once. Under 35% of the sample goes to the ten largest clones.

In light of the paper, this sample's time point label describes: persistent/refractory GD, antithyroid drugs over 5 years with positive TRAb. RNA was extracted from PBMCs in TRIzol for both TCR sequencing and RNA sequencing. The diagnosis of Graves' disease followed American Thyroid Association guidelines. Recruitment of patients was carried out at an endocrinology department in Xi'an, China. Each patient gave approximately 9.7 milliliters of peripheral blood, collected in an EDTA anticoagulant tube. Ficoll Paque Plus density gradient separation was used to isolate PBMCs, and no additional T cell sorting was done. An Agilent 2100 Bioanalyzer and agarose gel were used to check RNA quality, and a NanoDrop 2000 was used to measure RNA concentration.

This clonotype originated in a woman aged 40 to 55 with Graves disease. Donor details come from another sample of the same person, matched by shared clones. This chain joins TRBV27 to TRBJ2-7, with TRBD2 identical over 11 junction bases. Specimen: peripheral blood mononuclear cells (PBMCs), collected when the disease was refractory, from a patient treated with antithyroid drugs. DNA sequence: TGTGCCGGCAGTCCAGGGACTAGCGGTTACGAGCAGTACTTC. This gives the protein CAGSPGTSGYEQYF.